Given below is one TCR beta chain in context. This receptor's antigen is unknown. Within one base of it there is no much larger clone, and no base qualities were kept. Library preparation was by the immunoSEQ multiplex PCR assay. RNA was extracted from all samples and reverse transcribed into cDNA, which served as template for TCR sequencing. SuperScript III was used for first-strand cDNA synthesis, primed with a 2:1 mix of oligo-dT and random hexamers. A synthetic immune receptor repertoire was used to measure amplification bias, and any remaining bias was corrected computationally. The original methods were these. Raw reads were preprocessed for error removal, and CDR3 was defined according to IMGT conventions as running from the conserved cysteine to phenylalanine. Clonality was calculated as 1 minus Shannon entropy normalized by log2 of the number of productive unique TCRs. Whether scalp clones were CD4 or CD8 was inferred by matching scalp TCRbeta sequences against CD4 and CD8 repertoires sorted from blood. Sourced from immuneACCESS, this table was stored by TCRdb with only in-frame sequences that have V and J called. A share of the clones is absent; for the studies checked, an unresolved V gene accounts for under half, and the remainder has no known explanation. V and J calls and clone size follow that table, whereas D and trimming were derived from the DNA. The sample data list a few hundred thousand clones, and around two thirds of these were observed just once. The ten top clones hold more than 0.95% of the sample.

These data originate in a study of CD8+ T cells in alopecia areata (dated by TCRdb to the late 2010s). Regarding the study in general: The treated patients, all with moderate-to-severe alopecia areata, were enrolled in an open-label pilot trial of oral tofacitinib given at 5 to 10 mg twice daily. Tofacitinib was administered for 6 to 18 months, and 6 months of follow-up off drug were then conducted to assess delayed response and recurrence. In both human patients and the C3H/HeJ mouse model, the study applied high-throughput TCRbeta sequencing to look at T cell clonal expansion in alopecia areata. Scalp tissue and sorted CD4+ and CD8+ peripheral blood T cells from patchy and totalis/universalis alopecia areata patients and from healthy controls were covered by human TCRbeta sequencing. Biopsies were taken from tofacitinib-treated patients at baseline and at 4 and 24 weeks of treatment, and a later scalp biopsy was taken in several of the tofacitinib-treated patients. Scalp clonality was compared among normal scalp (n=4), patchy alopecia areata scalp (n=8), and alopecia totalis/universalis scalp (n=8). RNA was obtained with the PAXgene miRNA kit for fixed scalp, the miRNeasy kit for PBMCs, and the RNeasy kit for mouse skin. Amplification of TCRbeta CDR3 regions was done by immunoSEQ multiplex PCR using 35 Vbeta forward primers and 13 Jbeta reverse primers.

The time point label here, explained by the study, means: baseline before oral tofacitinib. Lesional scalp punch biopsies and peripheral blood were obtained from alopecia areata patients. After PBMCs were isolated by density centrifugation and stained for CD3, CD4 and CD8, a FACSAria was used to sort CD4+ and CD8+ T cells. The full study reports these points: Shared TCR sequences between patients were less evident than in mice, which may be partly attributable to HLA diversity in the patient population. Higher clonality and more expanded CD8+ clones were observed in lesional scalp than in normal scalp, particularly in alopecia totalis/universalis, a finding suggestive of antigenic drive. Unlike mouse skin, which is dominated by gammadelta T cells, normal human skin has resident alphabeta T cells that are also sequenced, and this complicates analysis of the scalp TCR repertoire.

The CDR1 and CDR2 encoded by the germline V gene are SQVTM and ANQGSEA. From its cysteine to its phenylalanine, the CDR3 spans 15 amino acids. Of all the DNA, just the CDR3 is kept, 45 bases in frame from base 1. Trimming takes 7 bases off V and 3 bases off J; junction bases not matched to a gene: 9. Sequencing was performed on CD4+ T cells sorted from blood, taken at week 0. This sequence uses TRBV29-1 and TRBJ2-1, and 10 junctional nucleotides match TRBD2. The clonotype originates from a human donor with alopecia areata. The CDR3 region: CSALASGGGYNEQFF. The DNA sequence reads TGCAGCGCCCTCGCTAGCGGGGGTGGCTACAATGAGCAGTTCTTC.